The 27 T cell receptor beta chains presented below share a single source sample, sequenced in a study of siplizumab effects on memory and regulatory T cells. The repertoire was sequenced with immunoSEQ multiplex PCR; TCRdb's copy has only in-frame clones and lacks some. The table records approximately 94,000 clones, more than 85% of them present only once. The sequenced material came from CD8+ T cells sorted from blood. The receptor source for this set is a human donor in good health.

This chain uses TRBV6-5 with TRBJ2-3, with 7 bases that match TRBD1. J was trimmed by 3 bases and V by 6 bases; bases with no gene match: 9. Germline assignment: CDR1 MNHEY and CDR2 SVGAGI. This CDR3 spans 15 amino acids. The CDR3 DNA reads TGTGCCAGCAGCAACAGGGGAACCGAGACAGATACGCAGTATTTT. As protein: CASSNRGTETDTQYF.

The rearrangement uses TRBV6-5 and TRBJ2-3; 8 bases are a match to TRBD2. The CDR3 has 15 residues. CDR1 and CDR2 from the germline V gene are MNHEY and SVGAGI. V lost 3 bases to trimming and J lost 4 bases; unmatched junction nucleotides: 6. DNA of the CDR3: TGTGCCAGCAGTTATTCGGGGGGGGGAGCAGATACGCAGTATTTT. Encoded protein: CASSYSGGGADTQYF.

This chain uses TRBV30 with TRBJ1-4; the match to TRBD1 covers 7 bases. CDR1 is GTSNPN, CDR2 SVGIG, per germline (reference sequence). This CDR3 spans 12 amino acids. The ends lost 1 base at V and 8 bases at J; junction bases unmatched: 1. The CDR3 loop reads CAWSGQGEKLFF. Here the CDR3 DNA reads TGTGCCTGGAGTGGACAGGGCGAAAAACTGTTTTTT.

In its sample, this clone was seen a few times. The rearrangement uses TRBV19 and TRBJ1-3; D gene ambiguous. CDR1 and CDR2 (germline): LNHDA, SQIVND (reference sequence). The CDR3 consists of 17 residues. Trimming cost V 6 bases and J 0 bases, with 18 bases left between them. CDR3 protein: CASSPLSLLLSGNTIYF. The CDR3 region has the DNA TGTGCCAGTAGCCCCCTCTCCTTGTTACTCTCTGGAAACACCATATATTTT.

J is TRBJ2-2 and V is TRBV7-9, with TRBD2 matching over 7 bases. CDR1 SEHNR and CDR2 FQNEAQ come from the germline V gene (reference sequence). V was pared by 3 bases and J by 6 bases, with 10 bases of the junction left unmatched. The CDR3 spans 16 residues. CDR3 sequence reads: CASSLVSGRRAGELFF. In nucleotides, the CDR3 is TGTGCCAGCAGCTTGGTATCCGGGAGGAGAGCCGGGGAGCTGTTTTTT.

V usage is TRBV4-1 and J usage is TRBJ1-1; a possible D gene is TRBD1 (5 bases). CDR1 is MGHRA, CDR2 YSYEKL, per germline. Trimming stripped 2 bases from V and 0 bases from J, with 13 bases between. The CDR3 spans 16 residues. The CDR3 DNA follows: TGCGCCAGCAGCCAACCCGACAGATACTTGAACACTGAAGCTTTCTTT. Amino acids: CASSQPDRYLNTEAFF.

The V call is TRBV6-5, the J call TRBJ1-2; unclear D gene. Germline CDR1 and CDR2: MNHEY and SVGAGI. The CDR3 covers 13 residues. Trimming shortened V by 5 bases and J by 3 bases, and 10 bases separated the two germline ends. CDR3: CASSTGPYYGYTF. As DNA, the CDR3 is TGTGCCAGCAGTACCGGACCCTACTATGGCTACACCTTC.

V is TRBV6-6 and J is TRBJ1-1, with unresolved D. The CDR3 loop spans 13 amino acids. The V end was cut by 6 bases, the J end by 0 bases, with 8 bases between. The V gene's germline CDR1 is MNHNY and CDR2 SVGAGI (reference sequence). The CDR3 bases are TGTGCCAGCAGATCCGAGTTGAACACTGAAGCTTTCTTT. It yields the protein CASRSELNTEAFF.

V gene TRBV5-5 combines with J gene TRBJ1-6; D is possibly TRBD1 (5 bases). The V gene's germline CDR1 is SGHKS and CDR2 YYEKEE (reference sequence). The CDR3 extends over 19 amino acids. Trimming removed 0 bases at V and 10 bases at J, with 26 bases between. CDR3 bases: TGTGCCAGCAGCTTGGCCGGGGACGCAGTTAGGGCCCTGGACTCACCCCTCCACTTT. Translating it yields CASSLAGDAVRALDSPLHF.

A single count supports this clone. Other DNA sequences in this sample translate to the same CDR3. V usage is TRBV27 and J usage is TRBJ1-5, with 7 bases that match TRBD1. The germline CDR1 and CDR2 sequences are MNHEY and SMNVEV (reference sequence). Losses at the gene ends were 2 bases for V and 4 bases for J; bases not matched to a gene: 5. The CDR3 runs 15 residues. CDR3 sequence: CASSLGAGGNQPQHF. The CDR3 coding sequence is TGTGCCAGCAGTTTAGGGGCAGGGGGGAATCAGCCCCAGCATTTT.

The V call is TRBV30, the J call TRBJ2-7; D is undetermined. The CDR3 covers 12 residues. V was clipped by 4 bases and J by 5 bases, with 12 bases between them. Germline loops: CDR1 GTSNPN, CDR2 SVGIG (reference sequence). The CDR3 coding sequence is TGTGCCTGGACCCTTTCCGTCGACGAGCAGTACTTC. Protein: CAWTLSVDEQYF. The entire variable domain, with the rest obtained from reference TRBV30 and TRBJ2-7, is as follows: SQTIHQWPATLVQPVGSPLSLECTVEGTSNPNLYWYRQAAGRGLQLLFYSVGIGQISSEVPQNLSASRPQDRQFILSSKKLLLSDSGFYLCAWTLSVDEQYFGPGTRLTVT.

In nucleotides, the CDR3 is TGTGCCAGCAGCTCTTCCGGGACAGGGTTTGAAAAACTGTTTTTT. Its translation is CASSSSGTGFEKLFF. The chain is built from TRBV9 and TRBJ1-4; 9 nucleotides align to TRBD1. V shed 4 bases and J 7 bases; nucleotides not matched to a gene: 8. There are 15 residues in the CDR3. The germline V gene has CDR1 SGDLS and CDR2 YYNGEE.

This clone was picked up one time. The gene calls are TRBV6-6 and TRBJ2-1; TRBD2 is a possible D gene (5 bases). The CDR3 totals 15 residues. V was pared by 6 bases and J by 0 bases, with 12 bases between. Germline CDR1 reads MNHNY; CDR2 reads SVGAGI (reference sequence). The DNA of the CDR3 is TGTGCCAGCAGCCACGGGATAAGCTCCTACAATGAGCAGTTCTTC. Translated, it gives CASSHGISSYNEQFF.

CDR3 nucleotide sequence: TGTGCCAGCAGTTACGGGACAGGGGCCTACAATGAGCAGTTCTTC. It yields the protein CASSYGTGAYNEQFF. This chain uses TRBV6-5 with TRBJ2-1; 10 bases fit TRBD1. The germline V gene encodes CDR1 MNHEY and CDR2 SVGAGI. The CDR3 has 15 residues. With 2 bases clipped from V and 2 bases from J, the junction kept 0 bases outside the gene matches.

The chain has TRBV10-3 and TRBJ2-7, with 8 bases aligning to TRBD1. This CDR3 has 14 amino acids. J gave up 5 bases and V 3 bases, and 6 bases lay outside the gene matches. Germline V gene data show CDR1 as ENHRY and CDR2 as SYGVKD. The CDR3 loop is CAISDMTGANEQYF. The CDR3 DNA sequence: TGTGCCATCAGTGACATGACAGGGGCCAACGAGCAGTACTTC.

The genes are TRBV6-6 and TRBJ1-2, with D possibly TRBD1 on 6 matching bases. Trimming pared 6 bases from V and 5 bases from J, leaving 22 bases between. Germline assignment: CDR1 MNHNY and CDR2 SVGAGI (reference sequence). CDR3 size: 16 residues. This CDR3 is CASRPTGTPQLYGYTF. Written as DNA, the CDR3 is TGTGCCAGCAGACCTACCGGGACACCCCAATTATATGGCTACACCTTC.

The V call is TRBV5-6, the J call TRBJ1-5; 7 bases fit TRBD1. V was clipped by 3 bases and J by 7 bases; unmatched bases: 4. Germline CDR1 reads SGHDT; CDR2 reads YYEEEE. The CDR3 extends over 13 amino acids. This CDR3 is CASSSQGVQPQHF. The CDR3 bases are TGTGCCAGCAGCTCCCAGGGGGTACAGCCCCAGCATTTT.

This chain links TRBV4-1 with TRBJ1-1; no clear D gene. From germline, CDR1 is MGHRA and CDR2 YSYEKL. The CDR3 loop spans 13 amino acids. V was cut by 4 bases and J by 6 bases, with 12 bases left in between. CDR3 region: CASSPRAVAEAFF. CDR3 DNA: TGCGCCAGCAGCCCGAGGGCGGTCGCTGAAGCTTTCTTT.

CDR3 region: CALTGGISTDTQYF. DNA for the CDR3: TGTGCCCTTACGGGGGGGATCTCTACAGATACGCAGTATTTT. The chain links TRBV30 to TRBJ2-3, with TRBD2 matching over 8 bases. The J segment lost 3 bases and the V segment lost 8 bases, leaving 10 bases of the junction unmatched. This CDR3 has 14 amino acids. The germline gives CDR1 GTSNPN, CDR2 SVGIG (reference sequence).

The sample holds one count of this clone. The rearrangement joins TRBV7-8 to TRBJ2-5, with D possibly being TRBD2 (5 bases). V lost 0 bases to trimming and J lost 4 bases, with 9 bases between them. Germline CDR1 is SGHVS and CDR2 is FQNEAQ. The CDR3 is made up of 14 amino acids. CDR3 residues: CASSLAGVRETQYF. As DNA, the CDR3 is TGTGCCAGCAGCTTAGCGGGAGTGAGAGAGACCCAGTACTTC.

The chain recombines TRBV30 with TRBJ1-1; the D gene is possibly TRBD1 (5 bases). Germline CDR1 GTSNPN, CDR2 SVGIG (reference sequence). V lost 1 base, J lost 5 bases, and 11 bases lay in between. CDR3 length: 13 residues. The CDR3 protein is CAWSAGLATEAFF. For the CDR3, the DNA is TGTGCCTGGAGTGCGGGGCTCGCTACTGAAGCTTTCTTT.

The rearrangement uses TRBV13 and TRBJ2-5, with 10 bases fitting TRBD1. Germline V lookup: CDR1 PRHDT, CDR2 FYEKMQ (reference sequence). Trimming cost V 4 bases and J 5 bases; bases outside gene matches: 7. This CDR3 contains 15 residues. The DNA of the CDR3 is TGTGCCAGCAGCTCGACAGGGGGCGCGGGGGAGACCCAGTACTTC. Residues: CASSSTGGAGETQYF.

V usage is TRBV7-9 and J usage is TRBJ2-3, with 12 positions matching TRBD2. The trim removed 1 base at V and 2 bases at J, leaving 4 bases unmatched. Germline V CDR1 and CDR2: SEHNR, FQNEAQ (reference sequence). The CDR3 is 17 residues long. CDR3: CASSLGGTSGYTDTQYF. DNA of the CDR3: TGTGCCAGCAGCTTAGGGGGGACTAGCGGGTACACAGATACGCAGTATTTT.

The chain links TRBV5-6 to TRBJ1-1; D gene ambiguous. Trimming removed 2 bases from V and 0 bases from J, with 8 bases in between. The CDR3 extends over 14 amino acids. Per the germline V gene, CDR1 is SGHDT and CDR2 is YYEEEE. The CDR3 protein is CASSFGVLNTEAFF. For the CDR3, the DNA is TGTGCCAGCAGCTTCGGGGTACTGAACACTGAAGCTTTCTTT.

This clone was observed once. The chain recombines TRBV10-1 with TRBJ1-1, with D possibly TRBD1 on 5 matching bases. The CDR3 totals 15 residues. Trimming left V 6 bases short and J 0 bases short, with 14 bases between. The germline V gene encodes CDR1 WNHNN and CDR2 SYGVQD (reference sequence). The CDR3 DNA sequence: TGCGCCAGCAGGGACACAGCGTCCCTGAACACTGAAGCTTTCTTT. Translation: CASRDTASLNTEAFF.

This clone was counted a single time. The genes are TRBV19 and TRBJ1-1, with D perhaps matching TRBD1 (5 bases). V gave up 4 bases and J gave up 2 bases, with 17 bases separating them. This CDR3 comprises 16 residues. Germline V gene data show CDR1 as LNHDA and CDR2 as SQIVND (reference sequence). The chain's CDR3 is CASSSGTDFYNTEAFF. The CDR3 bases are TGTGCCAGTAGTAGCGGGACGGATTTTTACAACACTGAAGCTTTCTTT.

The CDR3 DNA reads TGTGCCAGTAGTATTGGGGCGGGAGGGCCGAAAGAGCAGTACTTC. Translating gives CASSIGAGGPKEQYF. V usage is TRBV19 and J usage is TRBJ2-7; 9 bases agree with TRBD2. The CDR3 contains 15 residues. V lost 3 bases, J lost 7 bases, and 10 bases stayed unmatched. The germline CDR1 and CDR2 sequences are LNHDA and SQIVND (reference sequence).